This T cell receptor (beta chain) comes out of a study of T cells in Graves' hyperthyroidism and ophthalmopathy. This CDR3 has 16 amino acids. Germline loops: CDR1 LNHDA, CDR2 SQIVND (reference sequence). With 4 bases removed from V and 4 bases from J, the gap between germline ends came to 18 bases. Using RNA transcripts as the source, TCR beta CDR3 regions were amplified. The HTBI primer set served for first-round RT-PCR of the TCR CDR3. MiXCR was run by TCRdb on the multiplex PCR reads, yielding one entry per CDR3 protein. The repertoire has about 290,000 distinct CDR3 sequences, approximately 14% of them found once; the top ten carry 7% to 9.5%. General study results and limits: With a median lead of around 6.7 months before onset, the model predicted ophthalmopathy. Ophthalmopathy was distinguished from stable hyperthyroidism by 13 V-J signatures.

There are many counts of this clonotype. Its specificity is not known. The definition of stable Graves' hyperthyroidism was no ophthalmopathy progression within 18 months. Fresh peripheral blood, 8 to 10 ml, was the source of the PBMCs. Sequencing used blood. The sequence was collected from a woman between 35 and 50 years old with Graves' hyperthyroidism. The chain is built from TRBV19 and TRBJ2-3; D perhaps matches TRBD1 (6 bases). This CDR3 reads CASSKSTTGMADTQYF. DNA of the CDR3: TGTGCCAGTAGTAAAAGCACTACAGGGATGGCAGATACGCAGTATTTT.